These 18 T cell receptor beta chains were sequenced from one sample in a study of CD8+CD57+ T cells in acquired aplastic anemia (dated by TCRdb to 2016 to 2019). The patients picked for sequencing were ones in whom flow cytometry had shown an expansion of CD8+CD57+ cells. The sample was run on an Illumina HiSeq 2000. TCR beta VDJ combination and CDR3 sequence profiling used genomic DNA as the template. TCRdb reprocessed the public reads (quality trimming at Q25 with fastp, clone calling with MiXCR) and kept in-frame beta chains. Each entry merges the rows of one CDR3 protein and shows their most common DNA and genes. The sample table records 220,000 or so distinct CDR3 sequences; approximately 65% of these occur just once. The ten largest account for around 58% of the sample. Input material: sorted CD4+, CD8+, or CD8+CD57+ T cells (not recorded which) from PBMCs. The receptors shown here come from a human donor with aplastic anemia.

The chain links TRBV15 to TRBJ2-1; 8 bases align to TRBD1. V lost 5 bases, J lost 6 bases, and 6 bases stayed unmatched. This CDR3 is built from 14 residues. Germline V gene lookup returns CDR1 LNHNV and CDR2 YYDKDF (reference sequence). The CDR3 nucleotides read TGTGCCACCAGCCCGCGGACAGGGAGCAATGAGCAGTTCTTC. It is translated as CATSPRTGSNEQFF.

This CDR3 is CASSLYAGGPLSSYEQYF. CDR3 sequence (DNA): TGCGCCAGCAGCTTGTACGCGGGAGGGCCTCTTAGCTCCTACGAGCAGTACTTC. The chain joins TRBV5-1 to TRBJ2-7, with 9 bases that match TRBD2. The ends lost 1 base at V and 0 bases at J; junction bases unmatched: 11. Germline CDR1 SGHRS, CDR2 YFSETQ. CDR3 size: 18 residues.

This clonotype was seen many times. This chain links TRBV3-1 with TRBJ1-1; no reliable D call. CDR3 length: 13 residues. Trimming took 8 bases from V and 1 from J, leaving 11 bases between them. Germline values: CDR1 LGHDT, CDR2 YNNKEL (reference sequence). CDR3 coding DNA: TGTGCCAGCCAACGGACGGAGAACACTGAAGCTTTCTTT. This gives the protein CASQRTENTEAFF.

V and J are TRBV7-2 and TRBJ1-4; D is undetermined. The V gene's germline CDR1 is SGHTA and CDR2 FQGNSA. This CDR3 is 16 amino acids long. V was pared by 5 bases and J by 6 bases, with 19 bases between. DNA for the CDR3: TGTGCCAGCAGCCCCGGCCCGTCATCCGACGATGAAAAACTGTTTTTT. Translated: CASSPGPSSDDEKLFF.

The chain carries TRBV19 and TRBJ1-5, with D maybe TRBD1 (5 bases). From germline, CDR1 is LNHDA and CDR2 SQIVND (reference sequence). With 5 bases removed from V and 0 bases from J, the gap between germline ends came to 11 bases. This CDR3 has 15 amino acids. In DNA form, the CDR3 reads TGTGCCAGTAGTCCCGGGGGTGATAGCAATCAGCCCCAGCATTTT. Encoded protein: CASSPGGDSNQPQHF.

In the case of this clonotype: Germline and junction disagree at one end, which may indicate a read error. The rearrangement joins TRBV9 to TRBJ2-2; TRBD2 agrees at 7 bases. The CDR3 is 15 amino acids. Germline V gene lookup returns CDR1 SGDLS and CDR2 YYNGEE. The CDR3 DNA follows: TGCGCCAGCAGCTTGGCCAGGCTAGCGGCTCCGGAGCTGTTTTTT. This sequence encodes CASSLARLAAPELFF.

This clonotype has only a few counts. V usage is TRBV9 and J usage is TRBJ1-6; D is perhaps TRBD1 (6 bases). Germline values: CDR1 SGDLS, CDR2 YYNGEE. Trimming took 0 bases from V and 6 from J, leaving 10 bases between them. CDR3 length equals 15 residues. The CDR3 DNA sequence: TGTGCCAGCAGCGTAGAGGGGGGGCCTAATTCACCCCTCCACTTT. Translation gives CASSVEGGPNSPLHF.

The chain combines TRBV4-1 with TRBJ1-6; 7 bases agree with TRBD1. Losses at the gene ends were 4 bases for V and 7 bases for J; bases not matched to a gene: 4. Germline lookup yields CDR1 MGHRA and CDR2 YSYEKL. The CDR3 has 14 amino acids. The CDR3 DNA sequence: TGCGCCAGCAGCCGCGAACAGGGGAATTCACCCCTCCACTTT. Translated: CASSREQGNSPLHF.

The V gene is TRBV5-4, the J gene TRBJ2-1, with 7 bases that match TRBD2. The V gene's germline CDR1 is SGHNT and CDR2 YYREEE (reference sequence). The CDR3 is made up of 15 amino acids. J lost 2 bases, V lost 4 bases, and 6 bases had no gene match. In DNA, the CDR3 is TGTGCCAGCAGCAACGGACTAGTCCCCTACAATGAGCAGTTCTTC. Translation gives CASSNGLVPYNEQFF.

The chain joins TRBV6-1 to TRBJ1-5, with 8 nucleotides matching TRBD1. The CDR3 spans 13 residues. Germline V gene sequence: CDR1 MNHNS, CDR2 SASEGT. J gave up 3 bases and V 9 bases, and 4 bases lay outside the gene matches. CDR3 coding DNA: TGTGCCAGTATGACAGGGGCCAATCAGCCCCAGCATTTT. It is translated as CASMTGANQPQHF.

The genes are TRBV6-1 and TRBJ1-5; a weak D match, TRBD1 (5 bases). Germline-derived CDR1 and CDR2 are MNHNS and SASEGT. The CDR3 runs to 14 residues. The V and J ends lost 7 bases and 0 bases respectively, with 10 bases between them. The CDR3 sequence is CASNGDYSNQPQHF. CDR3 bases: TGTGCCAGCAACGGGGACTATAGCAATCAGCCCCAGCATTTT.

The chain uses TRBV7-9 and TRBJ2-1; 12 nucleotides agree with TRBD2. V shed 1 base, J shed 0 bases, and the junction held 7 bases outside the gene matches. The CDR3 sequence is 19 residues long. CDR1 and CDR2 (germline): SEHNR, FQNEAQ (reference sequence). For the CDR3, the DNA is TGTGCCAGCAGCTTAGGAACTAGCGGGGGGCTCCACTCCTACAATGAGCAGTTCTTC. Its protein is CASSLGTSGGLHSYNEQFF.

This chain links TRBV12-3 or TRBV12-4 with TRBJ2-7; D may be TRBD1 (6 bases). V was clipped by 7 bases and J by 3 bases, with 16 bases between them. The CDR3 runs 14 residues. CDR3 sequence (DNA): TGTGCCAGCACCCCACCGGACAGTTACTACGAGCAGTACTTC. It codes for CASTPPDSYYEQYF.

The CDR3 coding sequence is TGTGCCAGCAGCATGGGACGGAACTCTGGAAACACCATATATTTT. It is translated as CASSMGRNSGNTIYF. V usage is TRBV7-9 and J usage is TRBJ1-3, with a possible D match to TRBD1 (5 bases). The CDR3 length is 15 residues. V was shortened by 5 bases and J by 0 bases, with 11 bases between the two germline ends. Germline values: CDR1 SEHNR, CDR2 FQNEAQ (reference sequence).

The gene calls are TRBV25-1 and TRBJ2-3; 9 positions agree with TRBD2. Germline V lookup: CDR1 MGHDK, CDR2 SYGVNS. The CDR3 sequence is 16 residues long. V shed 0 bases, J shed 1 base, and the junction held 2 bases outside the gene matches. The CDR3 spells CASSEYASGGTDTQYF. The DNA of the CDR3 is TGTGCCAGCAGTGAATATGCTAGCGGGGGCACAGATACGCAGTATTTT.

The V and J genes are TRBV7-9 and TRBJ2-7; no reliable D call. Germline CDR1 SEHNR, CDR2 FQNEAQ (reference sequence). This CDR3 is built from 14 residues. The V and J ends lost 5 bases and 3 bases respectively, with 14 bases between them. The CDR3 spells CASSLSKARYEQYF. CDR3 coding DNA: TGTGCCAGCAGCCTGAGTAAAGCCCGCTACGAGCAGTACTTC.

This clonotype turned up a few times. The chain couples TRBV5-1 to TRBJ2-2; D ambiguous. Germline-derived CDR1 and CDR2 are SGHRS and YFSETQ. The CDR3 runs to 15 residues. Trimming pared 3 bases from V and 4 bases from J, leaving 13 bases between. DNA for the CDR3: TGCGCCAGCAGCTCGACATCCGTAAGCACCGGGGAGCTGTTTTTT. This sequence encodes CASSSTSVSTGELFF.

The chain carries TRBV7-2 and TRBJ2-7, with D possibly matching TRBD2 (6 bases). Germline V lookup: CDR1 SGHTA, CDR2 FQGNSA. CDR3 length: 13 residues. V was pared by 5 bases and J by 3 bases, with 11 bases between. The CDR3 nucleotides read TGTGCCAGCAGCCCCACTAGCAGCTACGAGCAGTACTTC. It encodes CASSPTSSYEQYF.